This TCR beta chain was sequenced for a study of CD8 T cells in ankylosing spondylitis. Study findings and constraints: There was reportedly significant enrichment of clones that were disease-linked in matched ankylosing spondylitis synovial fluid. A TCR beta motif of several highly homologous variants seemed to mark ankylosing spondylitis blood.

In making TCR beta libraries, quantitative 5'-RACE with molecular barcodes was used. MiXCR, run by TCRdb on the 5' RACE reads, gives a single entry per CDR3 protein. The sample records some 95,000 distinct CDR3 sequences, 8.8% being singletons. Trimming stripped 6 bases from V and 4 bases from J, with 24 bases between. The CDR3 is made up of 17 amino acids. Germline CDR1 MNHNS, CDR2 SASEGT. This clonotype has ten or more counts. The antigen is undetermined. Sequenced material: blood, either unsorted or a sorted T cell fraction (not recorded which). The origin of this receptor is a male donor with ankylosing spondylitis or in good health (not recorded which). The gene calls are TRBV6-1 and TRBJ1-2; D might be TRBD1 (5 bases). The CDR3 nucleotides read TGTGCCAGCAGCCCAAGGACCCTTTGGGGGTCCCTCTATGGCTACACCTTC. Protein sequence: CASSPRTLWGSLYGYTF.